The 3 T cell receptor beta chains presented below share a single source sample, sequenced in a study of cytomegalovirus exposure and HLA in healthy donors (dated by TCRdb to 2015 to 2018). Library construction relied on the immunoSEQ multiplex PCR assay. For the multiplex PCR, a mixture combining 60 forward primers for TCR Vbeta segments and 13 reverse primers for TCR Jbeta segments was used. The immuneACCESS repertoire file appears here via TCRdb, limited to in-frame rearrangements. These files lack a portion of the clones; in checked studies, under half of the deficit traces to unresolved V genes, and the cause of the others is not known. This sample lists roughly 200,000 clones; approximately 82% were detected once. The ten most abundant clones make up under 2% of the sample. The sample comprised PBMCs. These receptor sequences come from a man in his forties in good health and CMV-seropositive.

This clone has a handful of counts. The chain couples TRBV7-2 to TRBJ2-5, with D maybe TRBD1 (6 bases). V lost 1 base and J lost 3, with 12 bases in between. Per germline, CDR1 SGHTA and CDR2 FQGNSA. This CDR3 has 15 amino acids. This CDR3 reads CASSLVPGQKETQYF. DNA for the CDR3: TGTGCCAGCAGCTTAGTACCGGGACAAAAAGAGACCCAGTACTTC.

This sequence joins TRBV18 and TRBJ2-5; TRBD2 is a possible D gene (5 bases). The CDR3 totals 13 residues. CDR1 is KGHSH and CDR2 is LQKENI in the germline V gene. Trimming stripped 6 bases from V and 4 bases from J, with 12 bases between. The CDR3 is CASSPGGRETQYF. DNA for the CDR3: TGTGCCAGCTCCCCGGGTGGGAGAGAGACCCAGTACTTC.

In its sample, this clone was seen a few times. CDR3 region: CASSSPRQGASSYNEQFF. The CDR3 DNA is TGCGCCAGCAGCTCGCCCCGACAGGGGGCCAGCTCCTACAATGAGCAGTTCTTC. The chain joins TRBV5-1 to TRBJ2-1, with 10 bases matching TRBD1. The CDR3 covers 18 residues. V trimming: 3 bases; J trimming: 0 bases; junction bases outside the gene matches: 9. Germline V gene sequence: CDR1 SGHRS, CDR2 YFSETQ. Together with reference TRBV5-1 and TRBJ2-1, the CDR3 gives the full variable domain: KAGVTQTPRYLIKTRGQQVTLSCSPISGHRSVSWYQQTPGQGLQFLFEYFSETQRNKGNFPGRFSGRQFSNSRSEMNVSTLELGDSALYLCASSSPRQGASSYNEQFFGPGTRLTVL.